Each of the 23 T cell receptor beta chains below was sequenced from the same sample in a study of blood T cell repertoires in COVID-19 (TCRdb year 2020). Library construction relied on the immunoSEQ multiplex PCR assay. TCRdb's version of the immuneACCESS table is confined to in-frame rearrangements and falls short of the full clone set. An unresolved V gene accounts for under half of the shortfall where checked; the remainder is of unknown origin. A total of approximately 170,000 clones appear in this sample, 83% of them only once. In total, the top ten clones hold approximately 4% of the sample. The sample consisted of PBMCs or T cells enriched from blood (not recorded which). Receptor source: a woman between 50 and 59 years old in a cohort exposed to, infected with or recovered from COVID-19 (not recorded which).

V gene TRBV7-2 combines with J gene TRBJ2-7, with a weak D call TRBD2 (7 bases). The CDR3 is 15 amino acids. V shed 3 bases and J shed 0 bases, with 12 bases lying between them. CDR1 SGHTA and CDR2 FQGNSA come from the germline V gene. CDR3 sequence: CASSLGGLLSYEQYF. DNA of the CDR3: TGTGCCAGCAGCTTGGGGGGGCTCCTCTCCTACGAGCAGTACTTC. The complete variable domain, with remaining parts taken from reference TRBV7-2 and TRBJ2-7, reads GAGVSQSPSNKVTEKGKDVELRCDPISGHTALYWYRQSLGQGLEFLIYFQGNSAPDKSGLPSDRFSAERTGGSVSTLTIQRTQQEDSAVYLCASSLGGLLSYEQYFGPGTRLTVT.

The chain combines TRBV7-8 with TRBJ2-1; D is unresolved. Germline assignment: CDR1 SGHVS and CDR2 FQNEAQ. CDR3 length equals 16 residues. Trimming removed 5 bases at V and 3 bases at J, with 17 bases between. The CDR3 region has the DNA TGTGCCAGCAGCCCCCCCGTGCGCGGAATCTACAATGAGCAGTTCTTC. It codes for CASSPPVRGIYNEQFF.

This clone has just a few counts. The chain has TRBV5-6 and TRBJ2-1; 7 bases are shared with TRBD1. V lost 5 bases and J lost 3; bases outside the gene matches: 5. CDR3 length: 14 amino acids. CDR1 is SGHDT and CDR2 is YYEEEE in the germline V gene. In nucleotides, the CDR3 is TGTGCCAGCAGGGGGGACAGAAACTACAATGAGCAGTTCTTC. Its translation: CASRGDRNYNEQFF.

This chain uses TRBV28 with TRBJ2-3; D gene ambiguous. V was trimmed by 8 bases and J by 2 bases, leaving 8 bases between them. Germline CDR1 is MDHEN and CDR2 is SYDVKM. The CDR3 has 12 amino acids. Here the CDR3 reads CASWRNTDTQYF. DNA for the CDR3: TGTGCCAGCTGGCGGAACACAGATACGCAGTATTTT.

This sequence joins TRBV9 and TRBJ2-1, with 7 nucleotides matching TRBD2. Germline CDR1 reads SGDLS; CDR2 reads YYNGEE. The CDR3 is 13 residues long. Unmatched junction bases numbered 9, after V lost 4 bases and J lost 11 bases. CDR3 DNA sequence: TGTGCCAGCAGCCCCCAGCCCGGGACTAAGCAGTTCTTC. Residues: CASSPQPGTKQFF. Full variable domain (missing parts from reference TRBV9 and TRBJ2-1): DSGVTQTPKHLITATGQRVTLRCSPRSGDLSVYWYQQSLDQGLQFLIQYYNGEERAKGNILERFSAQQFPDLHSELNLSSLELGDSALYFCASSPQPGTKQFFGPGTRLTVL.

The chain links TRBV6-2 or TRBV6-3 to TRBJ1-5, with D perhaps TRBD1 (5 bases). This CDR3 comprises 15 residues. Trimming took 0 bases from V and 7 from J, leaving 13 bases between them. Per the germline V gene, CDR1 is MNHEY and CDR2 is SVGEGT. The CDR3 region is CASSYSGGGSQPQHF. In DNA, the CDR3 is TGTGCCAGCAGTTACTCCGGGGGTGGTAGCCAGCCCCAGCATTTT.

The J gene is TRBJ2-2, the V gene TRBV4-3; TRBD2 aligns across 12 bases. In germline, CDR1 is LGHNA, CDR2 YSLEER. V lost 6 bases, J lost 6 bases, and 8 bases stayed unmatched. The CDR3 runs 16 residues. CDR3 bases: TGCGCCAGCAGGCCCCGGCTAGCGGGGGGGCCCGGGGAGCTGTTTTTT. This encodes CASRPRLAGGPGELFF.

The rearrangement joins TRBV4-2 to TRBJ2-1, with 10 nucleotides matching TRBD2. This CDR3 has 17 residues. V lost 2 bases to trimming and J lost 0 bases; unmatched junction nucleotides: 4. The germline CDR1 and CDR2 sequences are LGHNA and YNFKEQ. CDR3 DNA sequence: TGTGCCAGCAGCCAAACAAGCGGGAGGGTCTCCTACAATGAGCAGTTCTTC. Its translation is CASSQTSGRVSYNEQFF.

This sequence joins TRBV3-1 (or the pseudogene TRBV3-2) and TRBJ1-1; D is unresolved. CDR1 and CDR2 (germline): LGHDT, YNNKEL (reference sequence). V was pared by 7 bases and J by 7 bases, with 16 bases between. The CDR3 covers 13 residues. CDR3: CASKDFGLDEAFF. CDR3 sequence (DNA): TGTGCCAGCAAGGACTTTGGGCTTGATGAAGCTTTCTTT.

V is TRBV7-3 and J is TRBJ2-5; perhaps TRBD2 as D (6 bases). This CDR3 comprises 18 residues. Germline V gene data show CDR1 as SGHTA and CDR2 as FQGTGA. Trimming removed 5 bases at V and 2 bases at J, with 24 bases between. The chain's CDR3 is CASSAISLGGDRQETQYF. CDR3 coding DNA: TGTGCCAGCAGCGCTATTTCCCTGGGGGGTGACAGACAAGAGACCCAGTACTTC. Full variable domain (outside the CDR3, taken from reference TRBV7-3 and TRBJ2-5): GAGVSQTPSNKVTEKGKYVELRCDPISGHTALYWYRQSLGQGPEFLIYFQGTGAADDSGLPNDRFFAVRPEGSVSTLKIQRTERGDSAVYLCASSAISLGGDRQETQYFGPGTRLLVL.

The chain couples TRBV7-3 to TRBJ2-5, with 8 positions matching TRBD2. In germline, CDR1 is SGHTA, CDR2 FQGTGA. Losses at the gene ends were 6 bases for V and 4 bases for J; bases not matched to a gene: 10. The CDR3 totals 15 residues. CDR3 loop: CASSQDIRGGETQYF. CDR3 coding DNA: TGTGCCAGCAGTCAAGACATACGGGGGGGAGAGACCCAGTACTTC.

The chain links TRBV6-5 to TRBJ1-4, with D perhaps TRBD1 (6 bases). The germline V gene encodes CDR1 MNHEY and CDR2 SVGAGI. The CDR3 loop spans 13 amino acids. The germline V and J ends were trimmed by 5 bases and 7 bases, with 11 bases remaining between them. The DNA of the CDR3 is TGTGCCAGCAGTCCGGGACAAGCTGAAAAACTGTTTTTT. It translates to CASSPGQAEKLFF.

CDR3 DNA: TGTGCCTGGAGCTTCCAAGGAGTGGGCACTGAAGCTTTCTTT. As protein: CAWSFQGVGTEAFF. The chain employs TRBV30 and TRBJ1-1; D is ambiguous. Trimming removed 3 bases from V and 4 bases from J, with 15 bases in between. This CDR3 is built from 14 residues. Germline CDR1 is GTSNPN and CDR2 is SVGIG (reference sequence).

The genes are TRBV6-5 and TRBJ2-7; D might be TRBD1 (5 bases). CDR3 length: 15 residues. Germline assignment: CDR1 MNHEY and CDR2 SVGAGI. Trimming shortened V by 0 bases and J by 5 bases, and 14 bases separated the two germline ends. The CDR3 DNA is TGTGCCAGCAGTTACTCGAGGCAGGGTGTCCACGAGCAGTACTTC. Translating gives CASSYSRQGVHEQYF.

The chain uses TRBV28 and TRBJ1-5; 7 nucleotides align to TRBD1. The CDR3 loop spans 15 amino acids. Trimming removed 4 bases from V and 7 bases from J; junction bases left unmatched: 10. Germline CDR1 is MDHEN and CDR2 is SYDVKM. The CDR3 nucleotides read TGTGCCAGCAGTTCCCGGGACAGCGAAGACCAGCCCCAGCATTTT. It is translated as CASSSRDSEDQPQHF.

V usage is TRBV11-2 and J usage is TRBJ1-3, with D possibly being TRBD1 (5 bases). Germline values: CDR1 SGHAT, CDR2 FQNNGV. The V and J ends lost 2 bases and 1 base respectively, with 9 bases between them. The CDR3 has 15 amino acids. CDR3 sequence reads: CASSLRGTSGNTIYF. In DNA, the CDR3 is TGTGCCAGCAGCTTACGGGGGACGTCTGGAAACACCATATATTTT.

This chain connects TRBV12-2 to TRBJ1-1. TRBV12-2 is a known pseudogene. The CDR3 loop spans 14 amino acids. Written as DNA, the CDR3 is TGTGCAAGTCGCTTGAGGGATGAGGGCACTGAAGCTTTCTTT. Its translation: CASRLRDEGTEAFF.

This chain joins TRBV6-2 or TRBV6-3 and TRBJ2-5, with D maybe TRBD2 (5 bases). Deletions cut 2 bases from V and 0 bases from J, with 7 bases between. The CDR3 covers 14 residues. Germline V CDR1 and CDR2: MNHEY, SVGEGT. In DNA, the CDR3 is TGTGCCAGCAGTTACGGCGGGCACCAAGAGACCCAGTACTTC. This sequence encodes CASSYGGHQETQYF.

The chain links TRBV5-1 to TRBJ2-7, with TRBD1 matching 10 bases. This CDR3 is built from 14 residues. V shed 6 bases, J shed 1 base, and the junction held 4 bases outside the gene matches. Germline CDR1 is SGHRS and CDR2 is YFSETQ. CDR3 DNA: TGCGCCAGCAAACCGGGACAGGGGTCCTACGAGCAGTACTTC. Translation: CASKPGQGSYEQYF.

This clone was observed a single time. This chain joins TRBV14 and TRBJ2-5, with D possibly matching TRBD1 (6 bases). This CDR3 is 18 amino acids long. V shed 4 bases and J shed 0 bases, with 21 bases lying between them. The germline gives CDR1 SGHDN, CDR2 FVKESK. Written as DNA, the CDR3 is TGTGCCAGCAGCCCGCAGGCGACAGGCGAACGGTACCAAGAGACCCAGTACTTC. Translation gives CASSPQATGERYQETQYF.

The gene calls are TRBV28 and TRBJ2-1, with TRBD2 identical over 7 bases. The CDR3 runs to 15 residues. Germline lookup yields CDR1 MDHEN and CDR2 SYDVKM. Losses at the gene ends were 3 bases for V and 7 bases for J; bases not matched to a gene: 9. The CDR3 is CASSFPRLAKNEQFF. For the CDR3, the DNA is TGTGCCAGCAGTTTCCCGAGACTAGCCAAGAATGAGCAGTTCTTC.

This clone has a handful of counts. The rearrangement uses TRBV3-1 (or the pseudogene TRBV3-2) and TRBJ2-1; 8 nucleotides align to TRBD2. CDR1 is LGHDT, CDR2 YNNKEL, per germline (reference sequence). V lost 1 base and J lost 10; bases outside the gene matches: 12. CDR3 length: 16 amino acids. CDR3 DNA sequence: TGTGCCAGCAGCCAAGGGGCAGCGGGAGTGGTTAGAGAGCAGTTCTTC. Protein product: CASSQGAAGVVREQFF.

The rearrangement uses TRBV5-4 and TRBJ2-3; 8 bases align to TRBD1. This CDR3 comprises 15 residues. CDR1 is SGHNT and CDR2 is YYREEE in the germline V gene (reference sequence). V trimming: 3 bases; J trimming: 4 bases; junction bases outside the gene matches: 7. CDR3 sequence (DNA): TGTGCCAGCAGCTCCCCAGGGGGCAAGGCAGATACGCAGTATTTT. It yields the protein CASSSPGGKADTQYF.